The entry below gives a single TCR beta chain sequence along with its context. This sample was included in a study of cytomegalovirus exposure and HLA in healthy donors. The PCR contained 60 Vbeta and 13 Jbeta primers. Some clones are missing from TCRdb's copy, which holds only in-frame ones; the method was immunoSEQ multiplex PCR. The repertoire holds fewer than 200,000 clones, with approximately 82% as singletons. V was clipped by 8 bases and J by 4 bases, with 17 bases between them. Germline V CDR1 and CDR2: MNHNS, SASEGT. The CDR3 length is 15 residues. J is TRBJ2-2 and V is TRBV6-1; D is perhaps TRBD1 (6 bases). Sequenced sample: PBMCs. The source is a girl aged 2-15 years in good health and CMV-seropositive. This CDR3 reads CASRLETGITGELFF. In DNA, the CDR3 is TGTGCCAGCCGACTTGAGACAGGAATCACCGGGGAGCTGTTTTTT.